The rows below give T cell receptor beta chains drawn from one sample of a study of shared clonotypes between healthy human individuals. The table came from immunoSEQ multiplex PCR; TCRdb's copy has only in-frame clones and leaves some out. The profile shows around 95,000 clones, under 70% of them singletons. Specimen: memory CD8+ T cells sorted from blood. The receptors derive from a man aged 25 to 40 in good health. CDR3s include the opening cysteine and the closing phenylalanine or tryptophan.

j_call v_call cdr3_aa
TRBJ1-2 TRBV28 CASSLWVSGTAYGYTF
TRBJ2-7 TRBV11-1 CASSPLRGRAYEQYF
TRBJ1-3 TRBV9 CASSASGFSGNTIYF
TRBJ2-7 TRBV7-9 CASSSNLGYEQYF
TRBJ2-7 TRBV2 CASSAGLVISQSYEQYF
TRBJ2-7 TRBV4-1 CASSQGAGGRTYEQYF
TRBJ2-7 TRBV7-9 CASSFDKYNCYEQYF
TRBJ2-1 TRBV19 CASSLGWLAGGISYNEQFF
TRBJ2-1 TRBV5-6 CASSLGSISTNEQFF
TRBJ2-5 TRBV4-1 CASSQEQAGTPRQETQYF
TRBJ2-3 TRBV2 CASRFRGGKYF
TRBJ2-1 TRBV11-2 CASSSPAMGLGNEQFF
TRBJ1-4 TRBV9 CASGRESREKLFF
TRBJ2-7 TRBV9 CASSVRRRERDEQYF
TRBJ2-2 TRBV29-1 CSVQTSGSSGTGELFF